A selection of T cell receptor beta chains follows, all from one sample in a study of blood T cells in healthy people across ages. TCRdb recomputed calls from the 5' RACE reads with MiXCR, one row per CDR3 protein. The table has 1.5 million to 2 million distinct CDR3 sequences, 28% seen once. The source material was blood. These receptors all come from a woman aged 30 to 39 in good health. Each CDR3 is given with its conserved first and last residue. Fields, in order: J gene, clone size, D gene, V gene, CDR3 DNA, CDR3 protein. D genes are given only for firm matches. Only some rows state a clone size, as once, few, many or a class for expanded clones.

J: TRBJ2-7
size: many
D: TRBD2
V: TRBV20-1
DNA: TGCAGTGCTAATGAACCGGGACTAGGAACGGACGAGCAGTACTTC
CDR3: CSANEPGLGTDEQYF

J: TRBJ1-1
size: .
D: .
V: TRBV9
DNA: TGTGCCAGCAGCGGAGGGTTGAGGGACACTGAAGCTTTCTTT
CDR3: CASSGGLRDTEAFF

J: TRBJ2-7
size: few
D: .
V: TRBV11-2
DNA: TGTGCCAGCACTAATAGGGGGGGAGCAGTTTACGAGCAGTACTTC
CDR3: CASTNRGGAVYEQYF

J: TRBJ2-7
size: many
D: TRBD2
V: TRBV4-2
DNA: TGTGCCAGCAGCCAAGATCCTAGCGGCTTAACCTACGAGCAGTACTTC
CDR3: CASSQDPSGLTYEQYF

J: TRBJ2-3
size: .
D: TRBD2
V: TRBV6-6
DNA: TGTGCCAGCAGGAGCGGGGGGGCCCAGGGAGATACGCAGTATTTT
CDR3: CASRSGGAQGDTQYF

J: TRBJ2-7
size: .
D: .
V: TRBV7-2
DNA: TGTGCCAGCAGCTCATCAAGCCGGGTTTGGGACGAGCAGTACTTC
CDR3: CASSSSSRVWDEQYF

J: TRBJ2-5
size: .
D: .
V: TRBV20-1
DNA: TGCAGTGCCGGGGGCGGGCAGGAGACCCACTACTTC
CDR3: CSAGGGQETHYF

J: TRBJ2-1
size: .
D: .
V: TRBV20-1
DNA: TGCAGTGCTAGAGATTCGGCAGGCACATCGAGCTCCTACAATGAGCAGTTCTTC
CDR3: CSARDSAGTSSSYNEQFF

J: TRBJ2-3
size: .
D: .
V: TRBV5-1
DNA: TGCGCCAGCAGCGTCCTGGACCGAGACACAGATACGCAGTATTTT
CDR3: CASSVLDRDTDTQYF

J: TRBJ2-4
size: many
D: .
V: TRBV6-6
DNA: TGTGCCAGCAGTTCTGGGGGTGGGGAAAACATTCAGTACTTC
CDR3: CASSSGGGENIQYF